These 9 T cell receptor beta chains originate from one sample sequenced in a study of T cell responses to AZD1222 COVID-19 vaccine (dated by TCRdb to the early 2020s). The sample's time point label is to be understood as: about 28 days (+/-7) after the second vaccine dose. This sample's treatment or condition label indicates: meningococcal conjugate vaccine given as trial control. The method behind the library was the immunoSEQ multiplex PCR assay. Imported from immuneACCESS, the table was reduced by TCRdb to in-frame sequences with V and J called. These copies leave out some clones; in studies compared against another copy, an unresolved V gene accounts for under half, and the cause of the remainder is not known. Counted in this sample were some 170,000 clones; just under 95% of them appeared once. Roughly 1% of the sample goes to the ten largest clones. Sequenced material: peripheral blood, taken 28 days after the second dose of the MenACWY control vaccine. These receptors came from an adult who received the MenACWY meningococcal vaccine as a control.

This chain uses TRBV2 with TRBJ1-1; D is possibly TRBD1 (6 bases). Per germline, CDR1 SNHLY and CDR2 FYNNEI. V lost 6 bases and J 5 bases, leaving 16 bases between the germline ends. The CDR3 is made up of 14 amino acids. CDR3 sequence reads: CASSWARDTTEAFF. The CDR3 bases are TGTGCCAGCAGCTGGGCCCGGGACACAACTGAAGCTTTCTTT.

The V gene is TRBV19, the J gene TRBJ2-7, with 8 bases lining up with TRBD2. Germline-derived CDR1 and CDR2 are LNHDA and SQIVND (reference sequence). This CDR3 contains 13 residues. The V segment lost 6 bases and the J segment 9 bases; nucleotides outside the gene matches: 10. This chain's CDR3 is CASSGGLASRQYF. DNA of the CDR3: TGTGCCAGTAGCGGCGGACTAGCCAGCCGGCAGTACTTC.

The V call is TRBV2, the J call TRBJ1-2, with D perhaps TRBD1 (6 bases). Trimming removed 6 bases from V and 5 bases from J, with 13 bases in between. CDR3 length: 13 amino acids. Germline V CDR1 and CDR2: SNHLY, FYNNEI. The CDR3 spells CASRDDRLYGYTF. CDR3 coding DNA: TGTGCCAGCAGAGATGACAGGCTTTATGGCTACACCTTC.

The rearrangement uses TRBV6-4 and TRBJ1-1; D may be TRBD1 (6 bases). Germline V gene data show CDR1 as MRHNA and CDR2 as SNTAGT. The CDR3 length is 13 residues. Trimming pared 4 bases from V and 12 bases from J, leaving 18 bases between. The CDR3 nucleotides are TGTGCCAGCAGTGTCAATGGAAAGGGGGAAACTTTCTTT. It specifies CASSVNGKGETFF.

The chain joins TRBV9 to TRBJ2-7; weak D call: TRBD2 (5 bases). V lost 0 bases, J lost 2 bases, and 12 bases lay in between. Germline V gives CDR1 SGDLS, CDR2 YYNGEE. This CDR3 has 15 residues. This CDR3 reads CASSVGSGGAYEQYF. In DNA, the CDR3 is TGTGCCAGCAGCGTAGGCTCTGGAGGCGCCTACGAGCAGTACTTC.

This chain links TRBV7-3 with TRBJ2-5; 11 bases fit TRBD2. This CDR3 is 15 amino acids long. Germline V lookup: CDR1 SGHTA, CDR2 FQGTGA. The V gene end was trimmed by 3 bases and the J gene end by 5 bases; junction bases not matched to a gene: 5. CDR3 sequence: CASSFLAGGVETQYF. CDR3 nucleotides: TGTGCCAGCAGCTTCCTAGCGGGGGGAGTCGAGACCCAGTACTTC.

The V gene is TRBV12-3 or TRBV12-4, the J gene TRBJ1-5, with unresolved D. The CDR3 runs 12 residues. Deletions cut 3 bases from V and 7 bases from J, with 7 bases between. CDR3 coding DNA: TGTGCCAGCAGTTTTGGGGAACAGCCCCAGCATTTT. It translates to CASSFGEQPQHF.

The V gene is TRBV9, the J gene TRBJ2-2, with 11 nucleotides matching TRBD1. CDR1 is SGDLS, CDR2 YYNGEE, per germline. V was pared by 7 bases and J by 4 bases, with 3 bases of the junction left unmatched. This CDR3 contains 14 residues. The CDR3 sequence: CASGTGGFTGELFF. The DNA for the CDR3 is TGTGCCAGCGGGACAGGGGGATTCACCGGGGAGCTGTTTTTT. The full variable domain, rest sourced from reference TRBV9 and TRBJ2-2, is DSGVTQTPKHLITATGQRVTLRCSPRSGDLSVYWYQQSLDQGLQFLIQYYNGEERAKGNILERFSAQQFPDLHSELNLSSLELGDSALYFCASGTGGFTGELFFGEGSRLTVL.

The CDR3 sequence is CASSKVGEGYTF. Here the CDR3 DNA reads TGTGCCAGCAGCAAAGTGGGGGAAGGCTACACCTTC. This chain joins TRBV21-1 and TRBJ1-2. TRBV21-1 corresponds to a pseudogene. This CDR3 spans 12 amino acids.